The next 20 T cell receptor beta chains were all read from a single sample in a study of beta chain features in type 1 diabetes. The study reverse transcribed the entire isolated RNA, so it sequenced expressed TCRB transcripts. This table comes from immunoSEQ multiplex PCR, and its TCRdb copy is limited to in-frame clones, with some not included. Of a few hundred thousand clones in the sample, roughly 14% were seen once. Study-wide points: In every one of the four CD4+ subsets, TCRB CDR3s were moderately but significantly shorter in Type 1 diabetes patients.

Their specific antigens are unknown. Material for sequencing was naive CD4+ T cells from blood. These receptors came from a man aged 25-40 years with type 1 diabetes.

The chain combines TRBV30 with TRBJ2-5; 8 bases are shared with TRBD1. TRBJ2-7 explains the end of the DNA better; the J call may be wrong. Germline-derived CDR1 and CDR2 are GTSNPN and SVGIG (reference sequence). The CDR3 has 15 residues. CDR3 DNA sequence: TGTGCCTGGAGGGCTGACAGGGGCGGCGGTTCCGAGCAGTACTTC. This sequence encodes CAWRADRGGGSEQYF.

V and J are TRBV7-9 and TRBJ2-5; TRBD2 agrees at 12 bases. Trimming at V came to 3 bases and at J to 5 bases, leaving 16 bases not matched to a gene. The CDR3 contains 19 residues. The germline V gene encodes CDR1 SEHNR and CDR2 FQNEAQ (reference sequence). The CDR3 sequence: CASSFIWTSGVSEDETQYF. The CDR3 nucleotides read TGTGCCAGCAGCTTTATCTGGACTAGCGGGGTATCGGAGGATGAGACCCAGTACTTC.

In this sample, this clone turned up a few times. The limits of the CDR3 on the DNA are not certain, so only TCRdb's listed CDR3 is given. The chain's CDR3 is CASAWGDGTGESF. This chain links TRBV11-3 with TRBJ2-3; the table's D call TRBD1 went unverified against the DNA. Ends included, the CDR3 has 13 residues. Germline-derived CDR1 and CDR2 are SGHNT and YENEEA.

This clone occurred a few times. The chain's CDR3 is CASSLVGLGGNEQFF. The CDR3 DNA reads as TGTGCCAGCAGCCTTGTGGGGTTAGGGGGCAATGAGCAGTTCTTC. V usage is TRBV5-4 and J usage is TRBJ2-1; D may be TRBD1 (6 bases). The CDR3 length is 15 residues. Germline CDR1 SGHNT, CDR2 YYREEE (reference sequence). Trimming took off 4 bases at V and 6 bases at J, with 17 bases between the two ends.

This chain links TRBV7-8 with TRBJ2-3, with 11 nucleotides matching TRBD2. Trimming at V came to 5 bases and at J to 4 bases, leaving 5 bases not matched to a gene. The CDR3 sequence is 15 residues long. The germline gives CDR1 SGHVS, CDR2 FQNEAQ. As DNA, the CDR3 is TGTGCCAGCAGCAAACTAGCGGGAGTTGCAGATACGCAGTATTTT. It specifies CASSKLAGVADTQYF.

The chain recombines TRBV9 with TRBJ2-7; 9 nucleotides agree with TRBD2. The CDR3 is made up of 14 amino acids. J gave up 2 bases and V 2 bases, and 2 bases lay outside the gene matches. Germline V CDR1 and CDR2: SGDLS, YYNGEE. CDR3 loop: CASSVLAGTYEQYF. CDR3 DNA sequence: TGTGCCAGCAGCGTTCTAGCGGGGACCTACGAGCAGTACTTC.

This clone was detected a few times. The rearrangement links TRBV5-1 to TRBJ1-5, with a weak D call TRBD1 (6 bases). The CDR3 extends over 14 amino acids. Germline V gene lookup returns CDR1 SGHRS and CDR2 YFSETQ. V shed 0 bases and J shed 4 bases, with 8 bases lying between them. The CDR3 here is CASSLGDTNQPQHF. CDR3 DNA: TGCGCCAGCAGCTTGGGGGACACTAATCAGCCCCAGCATTTT. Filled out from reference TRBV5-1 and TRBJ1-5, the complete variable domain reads KAGVTQTPRYLIKTRGQQVTLSCSPISGHRSVSWYQQTPGQGLQFLFEYFSETQRNKGNFPGRFSGRQFSNSRSEMNVSTLELGDSALYLCASSLGDTNQPQHFGDGTRLSIL.

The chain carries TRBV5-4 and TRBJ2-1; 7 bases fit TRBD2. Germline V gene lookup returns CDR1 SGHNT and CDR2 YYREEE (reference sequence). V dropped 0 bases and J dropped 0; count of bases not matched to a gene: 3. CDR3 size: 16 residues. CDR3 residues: CASSLDPSGSYNEQFF. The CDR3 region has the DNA TGTGCCAGCAGCTTGGATCCTAGCGGCTCCTACAATGAGCAGTTCTTC.

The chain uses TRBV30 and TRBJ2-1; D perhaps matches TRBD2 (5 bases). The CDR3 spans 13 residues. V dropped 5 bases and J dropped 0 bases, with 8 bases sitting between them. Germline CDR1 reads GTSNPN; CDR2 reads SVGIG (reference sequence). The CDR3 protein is CAWLTSSYNEQFF. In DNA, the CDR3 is TGTGCCTGGTTAACTAGCTCCTACAATGAGCAGTTCTTC.

Here the CDR3 DNA reads TGTGCCAGCTCACCGGGGGCAGGGGCCAACGGCGAGCAGTACTTC. Amino acids: CASSPGAGANGEQYF. The J gene is TRBJ2-7, the V gene TRBV18; the D gene is possibly TRBD1 (6 bases). The V end was cut by 3 bases, the J end by 6 bases, with 18 bases between. CDR3 length: 15 amino acids. The germline V gene encodes CDR1 KGHSH and CDR2 LQKENI.

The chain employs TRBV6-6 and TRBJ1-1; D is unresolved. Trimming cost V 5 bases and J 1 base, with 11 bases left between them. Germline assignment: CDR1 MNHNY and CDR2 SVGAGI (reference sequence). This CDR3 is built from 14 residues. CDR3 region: CASSPRRANTEAFF. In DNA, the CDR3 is TGTGCCAGCAGTCCCCGGAGAGCGAACACTGAAGCTTTCTTT.

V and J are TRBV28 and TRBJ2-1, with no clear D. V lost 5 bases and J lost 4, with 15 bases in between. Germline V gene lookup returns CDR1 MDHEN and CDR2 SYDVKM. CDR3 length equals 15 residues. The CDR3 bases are TGTGCCAGCAGTCCGACATCTCCAGTGTACAATGAGCAGTTCTTC. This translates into CASSPTSPVYNEQFF.

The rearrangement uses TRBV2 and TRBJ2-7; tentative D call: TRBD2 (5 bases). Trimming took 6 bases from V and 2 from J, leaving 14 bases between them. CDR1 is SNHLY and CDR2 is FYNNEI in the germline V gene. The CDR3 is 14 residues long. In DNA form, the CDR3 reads TGTGCCAGCAGCGTCAGCGGTTCCGCCTACGAGCAGTACTTC. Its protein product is CASSVSGSAYEQYF.

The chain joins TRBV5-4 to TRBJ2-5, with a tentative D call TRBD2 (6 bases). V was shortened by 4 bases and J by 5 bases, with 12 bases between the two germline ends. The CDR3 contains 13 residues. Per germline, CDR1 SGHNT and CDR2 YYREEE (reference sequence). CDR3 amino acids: CASSLTGAETQYF. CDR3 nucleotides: TGTGCCAGCAGCCTGACGGGAGCGGAGACCCAGTACTTC.

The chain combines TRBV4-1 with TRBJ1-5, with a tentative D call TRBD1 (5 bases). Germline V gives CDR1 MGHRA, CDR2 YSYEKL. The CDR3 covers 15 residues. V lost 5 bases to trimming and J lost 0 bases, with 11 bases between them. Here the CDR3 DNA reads TGCGCCAGCAGCACCCAGGGATTTAGCAATCAGCCCCAGCATTTT. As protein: CASSTQGFSNQPQHF.

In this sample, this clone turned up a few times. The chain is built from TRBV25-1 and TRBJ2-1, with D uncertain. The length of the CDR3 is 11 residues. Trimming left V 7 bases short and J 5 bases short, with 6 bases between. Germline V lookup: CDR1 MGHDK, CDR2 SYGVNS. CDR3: CASTRDNEQFF. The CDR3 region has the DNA TGTGCCAGCACCCGGGACAATGAGCAGTTCTTC.

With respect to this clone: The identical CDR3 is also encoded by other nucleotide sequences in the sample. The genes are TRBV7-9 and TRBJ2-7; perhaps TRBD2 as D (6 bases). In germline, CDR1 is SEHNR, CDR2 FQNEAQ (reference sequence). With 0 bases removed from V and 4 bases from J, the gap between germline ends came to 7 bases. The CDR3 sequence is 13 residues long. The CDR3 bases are TGTGCCAGCAGCTTAGCGGAGGGTTACGAGCAGTACTTC. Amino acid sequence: CASSLAEGYEQYF. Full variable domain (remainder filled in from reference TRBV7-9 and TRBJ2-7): DTGVSQNPRHKITKRGQNVTFRCDPISEHNRLYWYRQTLGQGPEFLTYFQNEAQLEKSRLLSDRFSAERPKGSFSTLEIQRTEQGDSAMYLCASSLAEGYEQYFGPGTRLTVT.

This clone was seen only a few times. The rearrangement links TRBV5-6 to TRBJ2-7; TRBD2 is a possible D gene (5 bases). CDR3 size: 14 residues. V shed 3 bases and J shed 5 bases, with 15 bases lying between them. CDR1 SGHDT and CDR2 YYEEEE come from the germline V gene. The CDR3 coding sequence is TGTGCCAGCAGCTCACCGCGGGCTCGGCACGAGCAGTACTTC. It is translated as CASSSPRARHEQYF.

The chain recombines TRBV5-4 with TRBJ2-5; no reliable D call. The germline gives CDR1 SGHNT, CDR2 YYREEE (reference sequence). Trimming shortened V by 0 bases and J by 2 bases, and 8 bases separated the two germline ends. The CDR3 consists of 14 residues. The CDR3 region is CASSLEPRQETQYF. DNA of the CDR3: TGTGCCAGCAGCTTGGAGCCGAGACAAGAGACCCAGTACTTC.

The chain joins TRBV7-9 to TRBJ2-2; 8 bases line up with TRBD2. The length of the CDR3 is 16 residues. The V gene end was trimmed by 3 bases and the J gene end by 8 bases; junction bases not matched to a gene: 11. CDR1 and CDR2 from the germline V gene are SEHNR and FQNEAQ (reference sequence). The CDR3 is CASSFERGPSDGELFF. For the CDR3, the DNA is TGTGCCAGCAGCTTCGAGCGGGGGCCCTCGGATGGGGAGCTGTTTTTT.